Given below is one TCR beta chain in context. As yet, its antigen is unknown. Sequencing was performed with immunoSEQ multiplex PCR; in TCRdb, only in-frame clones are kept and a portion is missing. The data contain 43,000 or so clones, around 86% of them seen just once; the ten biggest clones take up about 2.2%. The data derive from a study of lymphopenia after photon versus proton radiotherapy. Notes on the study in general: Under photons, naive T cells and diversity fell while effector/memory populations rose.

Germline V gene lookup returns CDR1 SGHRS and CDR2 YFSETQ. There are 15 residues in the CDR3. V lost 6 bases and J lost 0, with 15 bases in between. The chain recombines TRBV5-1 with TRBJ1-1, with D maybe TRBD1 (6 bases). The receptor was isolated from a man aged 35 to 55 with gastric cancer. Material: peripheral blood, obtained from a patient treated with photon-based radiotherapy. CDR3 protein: CASTPTGSMNTEAFF. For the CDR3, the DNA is TGCGCCAGCACTCCGACAGGATCCATGAACACTGAAGCTTTCTTT. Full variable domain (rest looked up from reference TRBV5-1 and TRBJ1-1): KAGVTQTPRYLIKTRGQQVTLSCSPISGHRSVSWYQQTPGQGLQFLFEYFSETQRNKGNFPGRFSGRQFSNSRSEMNVSTLELGDSALYLCASTPTGSMNTEAFFGQGTRLTVV.